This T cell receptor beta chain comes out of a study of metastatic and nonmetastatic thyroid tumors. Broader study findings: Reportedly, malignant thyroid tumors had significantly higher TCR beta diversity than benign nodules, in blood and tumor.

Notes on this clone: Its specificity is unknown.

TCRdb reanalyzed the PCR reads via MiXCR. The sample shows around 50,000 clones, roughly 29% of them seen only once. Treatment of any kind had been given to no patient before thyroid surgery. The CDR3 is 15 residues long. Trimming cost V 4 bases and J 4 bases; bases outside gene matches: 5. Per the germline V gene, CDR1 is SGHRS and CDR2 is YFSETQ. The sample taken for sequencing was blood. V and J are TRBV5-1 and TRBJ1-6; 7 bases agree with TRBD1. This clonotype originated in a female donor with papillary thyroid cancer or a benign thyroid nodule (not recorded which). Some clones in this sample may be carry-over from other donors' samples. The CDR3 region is CASSGDSGYNSPLHF. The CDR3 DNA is TGCGCCAGCAGCGGGGACAGTGGTTATAATTCACCCCTCCACTTT. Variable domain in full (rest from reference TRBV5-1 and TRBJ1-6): KAGVTQTPRYLIKTRGQQVTLSCSPISGHRSVSWYQQTPGQGLQFLFEYFSETQRNKGNFPGRFSGRQFSNSRSEMNVSTLELGDSALYLCASSGDSGYNSPLHFGNGTRLTVT.